The 22 T cell receptor beta chains below all came from one sample that was sequenced in a study of cytomegalovirus exposure and HLA in healthy donors. The primer mix had 60 Vbeta and 13 Jbeta primers. Produced via immunoSEQ multiplex PCR; TCRdb's table is partial and in-frame only. The data show around 180,000 clones, roughly 88% seen once. Sequences were obtained from PBMCs. These receptors all stem from a boy between 2 and 10 years old in good health and CMV-seronegative.

V and J are TRBV18 and TRBJ2-1, with D maybe TRBD1 (6 bases). CDR3 length: 15 amino acids. Germline assignment: CDR1 KGHSH and CDR2 LQKENI. V lost 0 bases and J lost 7, with 13 bases in between. The CDR3 DNA reads as TGTGCCAGCTCACCACCGCCAGGGGTGAGAAATGAGCAGTTCTTC. It specifies CASSPPPGVRNEQFF.

This chain links TRBV7-9 with TRBJ1-2; 7 nucleotides align to TRBD1. Germline-derived CDR1 and CDR2 are SEHNR and FQNEAQ (reference sequence). V shed 5 bases, J shed 6 bases, and the junction held 9 bases outside the gene matches. The CDR3 totals 14 residues. In DNA, the CDR3 is TGTGCCAGCAGCCGGACGCAGGGGGGCGATGGCTACACCTTC. It specifies CASSRTQGGDGYTF.

The gene calls are TRBV6-1 and TRBJ2-7, with D unresolved. The CDR3 length is 12 residues. The germline V gene encodes CDR1 MNHNS and CDR2 SASEGT. The DNA for the CDR3 is TGTGCCAGCTCCCCTAGAAGCTACGAGCGGTACGTC. Translating gives CASSPRSYERYV.

This clone came up a few times. The rearrangement links TRBV25-1 to TRBJ2-3; the match to TRBD2 covers 11 bases. The J segment lost 0 bases and the V segment lost 3 bases, leaving 5 bases of the junction unmatched. The CDR3 has 17 amino acids. CDR1 is MGHDK and CDR2 is SYGVNS in the germline V gene. The CDR3 DNA reads TGTGCCAGCAGTGACCTAGCGGGGGGTTCTAGCACAGATACGCAGTATTTT. This codes for CASSDLAGGSSTDTQYF.

V gene TRBV30 combines with J gene TRBJ2-5; 13 nucleotides align to TRBD2. Germline CDR1 GTSNPN, CDR2 SVGIG (reference sequence). This CDR3 contains 17 residues. The V segment lost 0 bases and the J segment 5 bases; nucleotides outside the gene matches: 9. This CDR3 reads CAWSVGLAGVVGETQYF. In DNA, the CDR3 is TGTGCCTGGAGTGTAGGACTAGCGGGAGTCGTGGGGGAGACCCAGTACTTC.

This chain joins TRBV5-8 and TRBJ1-1; 7 bases are shared with TRBD1. The CDR3 runs to 16 residues. Germline-derived CDR1 and CDR2 are SGHTS and YDEGEE. V dropped 4 bases and J dropped 0; count of bases not matched to a gene: 9. The CDR3 region has the DNA TGTGCCAGCAGCCTGAGACAGGGCTTTATGAACACTGAAGCTTTCTTT. This gives the protein CASSLRQGFMNTEAFF.

The chain links TRBV4-3 to TRBJ1-3; D gene unclear. The CDR3 runs to 13 residues. Trimming removed 0 bases at V and 4 bases at J, with 4 bases between. Germline V gene data show CDR1 as LGHNA and CDR2 as YSLEER. CDR3 bases: TGCGCCAGCAGCCAAGACGCGGGAAACACCATATATTTT. Protein sequence: CASSQDAGNTIYF.

The chain joins TRBV7-9 to TRBJ2-1; no reliable D call. V gave up 5 bases and J gave up 4 bases, with 15 bases separating them. The germline V gene encodes CDR1 SEHNR and CDR2 FQNEAQ (reference sequence). This CDR3 spans 15 amino acids. The CDR3 is CASSRPGPDYNEQFF. CDR3 DNA sequence: TGTGCCAGCAGCCGGCCGGGTCCAGATTACAATGAGCAGTTCTTC.

The V gene is TRBV18, the J gene TRBJ1-1; D unresolved. Deletions cut 4 bases from V and 0 bases from J, with 15 bases between. Per the germline V gene, CDR1 is KGHSH and CDR2 is LQKENI. The CDR3 covers 16 residues. The CDR3 reads CASSRDTIMMNTEAFF. The CDR3 DNA reads as TGTGCCAGCTCACGCGACACGATTATGATGAACACTGAAGCTTTCTTT. The variable domain in full, with the rest retrieved from reference TRBV18 and TRBJ1-1, is NAGVMQNPRHLVRRRGQEARLRCSPMKGHSHVYWYRQLPEEGLKFMVYLQKENIIDESGMPKERFSAEFPKEGPSILRIQQVVRGDSAAYFCASSRDTIMMNTEAFFGQGTRLTVV.

V gene TRBV7-9 combines with J gene TRBJ1-2; D is unclear. V lost 1 base and J 12 bases, leaving 15 bases between the germline ends. The CDR3 has 13 amino acids. Germline CDR1 SEHNR, CDR2 FQNEAQ (reference sequence). CDR3 residues: CASSLEPLLTDTF. The CDR3 nucleotides are TGTGCCAGCAGCTTAGAACCACTCCTAACTGACACCTTC. Full variable domain (rest looked up from reference TRBV7-9 and TRBJ1-2): DTGVSQNPRHKITKRGQNVTFRCDPISEHNRLYWYRQTLGQGPEFLTYFQNEAQLEKSRLLSDRFSAERPKGSFSTLEIQRTEQGDSAMYLCASSLEPLLTDTFGSGTRLTVV.

The V and J genes are TRBV5-4 and TRBJ1-2, with D perhaps TRBD1 (5 bases). Trimming cost V 4 bases and J 4 bases, with 23 bases left between them. The length of the CDR3 is 17 residues. Germline V gene sequence: CDR1 SGHNT, CDR2 YYREEE (reference sequence). The CDR3 loop is CASSGRGTGDYLYGYTF. CDR3 sequence (DNA): TGTGCCAGCAGCGGGCGGGGCACGGGGGACTACCTCTATGGCTACACCTTC.

The gene calls are TRBV19 and TRBJ1-2; tentative D call: TRBD1 (5 bases). The CDR3 is 13 residues long. Deletions cut 6 bases from V and 3 bases from J, with 11 bases between. The V gene's germline CDR1 is LNHDA and CDR2 SQIVND (reference sequence). CDR3 nucleotide sequence: TGTGCCAGTAGCAAGGACACCTACTATGGCTACACCTTC. This encodes CASSKDTYYGYTF.

Comments on this clone: Other DNA sequences from this sample encode an identical CDR3 as well. This rearrangement joins TRBV6-5 to TRBJ1-6, with a weak D call TRBD1 (5 bases). The CDR3 spans 14 residues. Trimming removed 5 bases from V and 5 bases from J, with 10 bases in between. The V gene's germline CDR1 is MNHEY and CDR2 SVGAGI. In DNA, the CDR3 is TGTGCCAGCAGTAGACAGAGAGATAATTCACCCCTCCACTTT. Its protein product is CASSRQRDNSPLHF.

In this sample, this clone turned up a few times. The chain combines TRBV27 with TRBJ2-5, with 7 positions matching TRBD1. Germline loops: CDR1 MNHEY, CDR2 SMNVEV (reference sequence). The ends lost 6 bases at V and 1 base at J; junction bases unmatched: 8. CDR3 size: 15 residues. The CDR3 sequence: CASRGYRGPQETQYF. For the CDR3, the DNA is TGTGCCAGCAGGGGGTACAGGGGTCCCCAAGAGACCCAGTACTTC.

The J gene is TRBJ1-2, the V gene TRBV29-1; D unclear. Trimming cost V 3 bases and J 4 bases, with 6 bases left between them. Germline loops: CDR1 SQVTM, CDR2 ANQGSEA. The CDR3 length is 11 residues. Here the CDR3 DNA reads TGCAGCGTTGAGGTCAGCTATGGCTACACCTTC. This sequence encodes CSVEVSYGYTF.

The chain joins TRBV10-3 to TRBJ2-5; the D is unclear. The CDR3 is 11 amino acids. The V gene lost 2 bases and the J gene lost 4 bases, with 2 bases spanning the gap. CDR1 and CDR2 from the germline V gene are ENHRY and SYGVKD. The CDR3 DNA is TGTGCCATCAGTGAGCTAGAGACCCAGTACTTC. Encoded protein: CAISELETQYF.

The chain uses TRBV18 and TRBJ2-2; 7 positions match TRBD1. With V trimmed by 8 bases and J by 3 bases, 12 bases remained unmatched. CDR1 is KGHSH, CDR2 LQKENI, per germline. This CDR3 region has 16 residues. The CDR3 here is CASRGLGTEYTGELFF. In DNA, the CDR3 is TGTGCCAGCCGCGGTCTCGGGACAGAATACACCGGGGAGCTGTTTTTT.

This chain connects TRBV5-6 to TRBJ2-5, with TRBD2 matching 13 bases. V lost 3 bases and J lost 5; bases outside the gene matches: 10. The germline V gene encodes CDR1 SGHDT and CDR2 YYEEEE. This CDR3 contains 17 residues. This chain's CDR3 is CASSSGTSGRARETQYF. The CDR3 nucleotides read TGTGCCAGCAGCTCAGGAACTAGCGGGAGGGCCCGGGAGACCCAGTACTTC.

This clone was recorded a few times. V gene TRBV6-5 combines with J gene TRBJ1-5; 7 nucleotides line up with TRBD1. This CDR3 is built from 12 residues. Germline assignment: CDR1 MNHEY and CDR2 SVGAGI. The ends lost 6 bases at V and 4 bases at J; junction bases unmatched: 0. CDR3 protein: CASRTGNQPQHF. CDR3 sequence (DNA): TGTGCCAGCAGGACAGGGAATCAGCCCCAGCATTTT.

This chain connects TRBV11-2 to TRBJ1-2; 7 bases line up with TRBD1. This CDR3 is built from 16 residues. J gave up 4 bases and V 5 bases, and 13 bases lay outside the gene matches. Germline CDR1 is SGHAT and CDR2 is FQNNGV. The CDR3 DNA follows: TGTGCCAGCAGCCGTTTTCCCGGGACAGCTCTCTATGGCTACACCTTC. It is translated as CASSRFPGTALYGYTF. Filled out from reference TRBV11-2 and TRBJ1-2, the complete variable domain reads EAGVAQSPRYKIIEKRQSVAFWCNPISGHATLYWYQQILGQGPKLLIQFQNNGVVDDSQLPKDRFSAERLKGVDSTLKIQPAKLEDSAVYLCASSRFPGTALYGYTFGSGTRLTVV.

The CDR3 region is CAWRYRDRPNYGYTF. The CDR3 DNA reads as TGTGCCTGGAGGTACCGGGACAGACCTAACTATGGCTACACCTTC. The chain couples TRBV30 to TRBJ1-2; 7 bases fit TRBD1. J gave up 0 bases and V 3 bases, and 7 bases lay outside the gene matches. Per germline, CDR1 GTSNPN and CDR2 SVGIG (reference sequence). The CDR3 contains 15 residues. Full variable domain (remainder filled in from reference TRBV30 and TRBJ1-2): SQTIHQWPATLVQPVGSPLSLECTVEGTSNPNLYWYRQAAGRGLQLLFYSVGIGQISSEVPQNLSASRPQDRQFILSSKKLLLSDSGFYLCAWRYRDRPNYGYTFGSGTRLTVV.

This sequence joins TRBV13 and TRBJ1-1; D gene ambiguous. V lost 5 bases and J 1 base, leaving 14 bases between the germline ends. This CDR3 has 15 amino acids. CDR1 is PRHDT and CDR2 is FYEKMQ in the germline V gene (reference sequence). The CDR3 DNA reads TGTGCCAGCAGCCTCTCCGGGTCGCAGAACACTGAAGCTTTCTTT. Protein: CASSLSGSQNTEAFF.